This is a list of T cell receptor beta chains from one sample in a study of blood T cell repertoires in COVID-19. TCRdb keeps only in-frame clones here, not all; method: immunoSEQ multiplex PCR. Here the sample spans 65,000 to 90,000 clones, 70% to 85% being singletons. The specimen sequenced was peripheral blood. The receptors shown here come from a woman in her fifties or sixties with acute or convalescent COVID-19. The CDR3 runs from the conserved cysteine through the conserved F or W. Each record gives: D gene, V gene, CDR3 length, J gene, clone size, CDR3 protein, CDR3 DNA. A D gene is named only where the DNA matches it firmly. The size field is filled for only some rows; it gives once, few, many or a size class.

.	TRBV19	13	TRBJ1-3	few	CASTGSGGNTIYF	TGTGCCAGCACAGGGTCGGGTGGAAACACCATATATTTT
.	TRBV15	15	TRBJ1-2	.	CATSTPGFSSYGYTF	TGTGCCACCAGCACCCCGGGATTTTCATCCTATGGCTACACCTTC
TRBD1	TRBV6-6	14	TRBJ2-7	.	CASRPGQGVYEQYF	TGTGCCAGCAGACCGGGACAGGGGGTTTACGAGCAGTACTTC
TRBD1	TRBV4-1	15	TRBJ1-5	few	CASSQITGGNQPQHF	TGCGCCAGCAGCCAAATTACAGGGGGTAATCAGCCCCAGCATTTT
TRBD1	TRBV28	20	TRBJ2-2	.	CASSKNQDRVLNLVPGELFF	TGTGCCAGCAGTAAGAACCAGGACAGGGTTTTGAATCTAGTCCCCGGGGAGCTGTTTTTT
.	TRBV2	15	TRBJ1-1	.	CASRASDRQNTEAFF	TGTGCCAGCAGAGCATCTGACAGACAAAACACTGAAGCTTTCTTT
TRBD1	TRBV24-1	16	TRBJ2-2	.	CATSEPTGYGTGELFF	TGTGCCACCAGTGAGCCGACAGGGTACGGCACCGGGGAGCTGTTTTTT
.	TRBV10-2	18	TRBJ1-1	.	CASSDLFPGMRINTEAFF	TGCGCCAGCAGTGATTTGTTTCCAGGGATGAGGATTAACACTGAAGCTTTCTTT
TRBD1	TRBV7-2	14	TRBJ1-2	once	CASSLPGGAVGYTF	TGTGCCAGCAGCCTACCAGGGGGCGCAGTTGGCTACACCTTC
.	TRBV11-2	15	TRBJ1-1	once	CASSSQPRGNTEAFF	TGTGCCAGCAGCTCCCAACCCCGGGGGAACACTGAAGCTTTCTTT
TRBD1	TRBV2	14	TRBJ1-1	.	CASRGQVVITEAFF	TGTGCCAGCAGAGGACAGGTTGTTATCACTGAAGCTTTCTTT
TRBD1	TRBV9	14	TRBJ1-2	once	CASSVAGGNYGYTF	TGTGCCAGCAGCGTAGCAGGGGGCAACTATGGCTACACCTTC
.	TRBV24-1	17	TRBJ1-5	.	CATSDLYRTDPNQPQHF	TGTGCCACCAGTGATTTATACAGGACCGATCCCAATCAGCCCCAGCATTTT
.	TRBV5-8	12	TRBJ2-7	.	CASRQGYREQYF	TGTGCCAGCCGGCAGGGATATAGGGAGCAGTACTTC
TRBD1	TRBV6-1	16	TRBJ2-7	.	CASSDHRDRGFSEQYF	TGTGCCAGCAGTGATCACCGGGACAGGGGTTTTAGCGAGCAGTACTTC
.	TRBV14	15	TRBJ1-2	few	CASSQFAAVLGGYTF	TGTGCCAGCAGCCAATTCGCAGCGGTTCTAGGAGGCTACACCTTC
.	TRBV24-1	15	TRBJ2-5	.	CATSDHRYIQETQYF	TGTGCCACCAGTGATCACAGGTATATCCAAGAGACCCAGTACTTC
TRBD1	TRBV2	13	TRBJ1-6	.	CAIGGGGNSPLHF	TGTGCCATCGGAGGGGGCGGGAATTCACCCCTCCACTTT